The entry below gives a single T cell receptor (beta chain) sequence along with its context. This clone was detected only a few times. The antigen it recognizes is unknown. Base quality data are lacking; no much larger clone is found one base away. V lost 3 bases and J lost 9 bases; the stretch between them is 8 bases long. The germline V gene sets CDR1 to MDHEN and CDR2 to SYDVKM. The cysteine opens and the phenylalanine closes a CDR3 of 11 amino acids. The kept DNA is CDR3 alone, 33 bases in frame from the first base. This entry belongs to a study of shared clonotypes between healthy human individuals (dated by TCRdb to about 2020). For the study in its entirety: A couple of women and a few men aged 18 to 49 years were included in the cohort. For each donor, three plates each were used for CD4 naive and CD4 memory, two plates were used for CD8 naive, and one plate was used for CD8 memory. To estimate repertoire size and how much clonotypes are shared between individuals, the study performed deep sequencing of blood TCR repertoires from a few healthy adults. Different laboratories and diverse techniques were used to prepare libraries and sequence TCR repertoires, to increase sequencing depth and limit assay-specific biases. Leukapheresis yielded between about 0.94 and 9.5 billion PBMCs per donor. Results and caveats for the whole study, not just this receptor: Only blood was sampled, and tissue TCR repertoires likely differ from those in blood. Pairwise subsampling indicated that sequencing depth was expected to affect the degree of clonotype sharing among donors. Roughly 5% of naive CD4, 3% to 4% of naive CD8, around 2.3% of memory CD4, and more than 0.35% of memory CD8 clonotypes were shared across a few donors. Naive subsets generally had larger estimated clonotype richness than memory subsets did. Compared with non-shared clonotypes, the clonotypes found in all four sorted-subset donors had higher generation probabilities. Even with the large sequencing depth, rarefaction of the sorted-subset datasets indicated that sequencing was incomplete. Because the study included a small number of donors, the genetic and exposure-history diversity represented was limited.

Using the deep immunoSEQ assay, TCR CDR3 regions were amplified from genomic DNA by multiplex PCR. Genomic DNA extracted from each cell subset was distributed evenly over all wells of several immunoSEQ 96-well plates, and each plate served as one replicate. Each replicate PCR for sorted subsets received about 200 ng genomic DNA, equal to roughly 33,000 T cell genomes. Purified libraries were measured with a Qubit 3.0 fluorometer, size-checked on a Bioanalyzer 2100, and measured again with the KAPA Library Quantification kit. Each immunoSEQ 96-well plate was sequenced on its own single-read 150-cycle Illumina NextSeq 550 flow cell. Per the source publication's procedure: Because the immunoSEQ output included only junctional sequences and no quality scores, the filtering could not be the same as the filtering used for full-length reads. To assign V/J genes and CDR3, sequences were annotated against IMGT germline references using PyIR, a Python wrapper for IgBLAST v1.9. Any read was removed if the V/J assignment was weak (E-value above 1e-6), the CDR3 was missing, or the read contained stop codons, out-of-frame junctions, or ambiguous translated residues. V3J clonotypes were defined by identical inferred V gene, J gene, and CDR3 amino acid sequence. Percentage overlap between repertoires was calculated by dividing the number of shared unique clonotypes by the size of the smaller repertoire. Repertoire richness was assessed with RTK rarefaction, the Chao1 estimator, and Recon v2.1 estimates of unobserved clonotypes. Generation probabilities for all TCRbeta clonotypes obtained by the gDNA method from a handful of donors were computed using OLGA. The table comes from immuneACCESS by way of TCRdb, which keeps in-frame sequences with V and J called. Part of the clones is missing from these tables; in studies checked, under half for an unresolved V gene and the rest for unknown reasons. Clonal size and the V and J genes are those of that table, whereas D and trimming came from the DNA. Recorded for this sample are approximately 1,000,000 clones; 70% to 85% of them occurred a single time. The top ten clones comprise 0.85% to 1% of the sample.

The donors were healthy, HIV-negative adults who had no recently reported acute infections or vaccinations. Only Caucasian adults living in Nashville, Tennessee, USA were represented among the donors. CD4+ T cells were enriched by magnetic negative selection; naive cells were then positively selected on CD45RA, and the negative fraction formed the memory subset. Blood was collected by leukapheresis, and PBMCs were isolated by Ficoll-Histopaque density gradient centrifugation and then cryopreserved in liquid nitrogen vapor phase. Purity and quantity of every magnetically sorted T cell population were checked by analytical flow cytometry. Genomic DNA was isolated from each sorted fraction and quantified by UV absorbance on a Nanodrop 2000c.

Sample: memory CD4+ T cells from PBMCs. The sample's cell subset or site label, in plain terms: CD45RA-negative fraction. This TCR was sampled from a man younger than 30 in good health. Some clones in this sample may be carry-over from other donors' samples. Recombination linked TRBV28 to TRBJ1-1, with the D gene uncertain. The CDR3 loop reads CASSLETQAFF. The sequenced DNA is TGTGCCAGCAGTTTGGAGACACAAGCTTTCTTT.